What follows are 19 T cell receptor beta chains derived from one specimen sequenced in a study of T-cell memory formation after mild COVID-19. TCRdb passed the 5' RACE reads through MiXCR, listing each CDR3 protein once. This table has under 350,000 distinct CDR3 sequences, around 15% appearing once. Sequences were obtained from PBMCs or a T cell subset sorted from them (not recorded which). The receptors come from a man between 18 and 29 years old who had mild COVID-19 (a few samples of this study predate the infection). Cell type and time point are not known.

This clonotype was seen ten or more times. The gene calls are TRBV9 and TRBJ2-7; D not resolved. From germline, CDR1 is SGDLS and CDR2 YYNGEE. This CDR3 has 15 residues. Trimming stripped 3 bases from V and 3 bases from J, with 16 bases between. In DNA form, the CDR3 reads TGTGCCAGCAGCGCGGCCGGTGGTAAGGGCTACGAGCAGTACTTC. This translates into CASSAAGGKGYEQYF. Complete variable domain (other parts from reference TRBV9 and TRBJ2-7): DSGVTQTPKHLITATGQRVTLRCSPRSGDLSVYWYQQSLDQGLQFLIQYYNGEERAKGNILERFSAQQFPDLHSELNLSSLELGDSALYFCASSAAGGKGYEQYFGPGTRLTVT.

Regarding this clonotype: A read error may produce the germline difference seen at one junction end. This chain links TRBV24-1 with TRBJ1-1, with TRBD1 matching over 9 bases. Germline lookup yields CDR1 KGHDR and CDR2 SFDVKD. CDR3 length: 11 residues. This CDR3 reads CATSDLRDREF. The CDR3 DNA reads TGTGCCACCAGTGATTTGCGGGACAGGGAGTTT.

V gene TRBV5-1 combines with J gene TRBJ1-6; TRBD1 matches 7 bases. V was pared by 4 bases and J by 7 bases, with 8 bases of the junction left unmatched. The CDR3 is 15 amino acids. Germline CDR1 reads SGHRS; CDR2 reads YFSETQ. The CDR3 spells CASSGGDSSNSPLHF. DNA for the CDR3: TGCGCCAGCAGCGGAGGGGACAGTTCAAATTCACCCCTCCACTTT.

This clonotype was seen only a few times. The chain has TRBV10-3 and TRBJ2-1; TRBD1 agrees at 8 bases. The CDR3 totals 12 residues. Germline V gene lookup returns CDR1 ENHRY and CDR2 SYGVKD. The ends lost 11 bases at V and 5 bases at J; junction bases unmatched: 5. CDR3 amino acids: CAARTGNNEQFF. The DNA of the CDR3 is TGTGCCGCCAGGACAGGGAACAATGAGCAGTTCTTC.

The chain links TRBV5-1 to TRBJ2-7; a weak D match, TRBD2 (5 bases). The V gene lost 2 bases and the J gene lost 6 bases, with 9 bases spanning the gap. The CDR3 is 12 residues long. Germline V gene data show CDR1 as SGHRS and CDR2 as YFSETQ. The DNA for the CDR3 is TGCGCCAGCAGCTTAGGAGGAGGCGAGCAGTACTTC. This gives the protein CASSLGGGEQYF.

This chain joins TRBV7-2 and TRBJ2-5; D call uncertain. The CDR3 has 16 amino acids. Germline assignment: CDR1 SGHTA and CDR2 FQGNSA. Between the trimmed V and J ends, which lost 1 base and 1 base, there was a span of 13 bases. The CDR3 sequence: CASSLVWLKGQETQYF. CDR3 DNA: TGTGCCAGCAGCTTAGTCTGGCTCAAGGGCCAAGAGACCCAGTACTTC.

The chain uses TRBV6-5 and TRBJ2-7, with TRBD2 matching 7 bases. In germline, CDR1 is MNHEY, CDR2 SVGAGI. The V gene end was trimmed by 10 bases and the J gene end by 3 bases; junction bases not matched to a gene: 6. This CDR3 region has 12 residues. CDR3 in amino acids: CATRGEGYEQYF. The DNA of the CDR3 is TGTGCCACCCGGGGGGAGGGCTACGAGCAGTACTTC.

The gene calls are TRBV5-4 and TRBJ2-7, with 10 bases lining up with TRBD2. Looked up from germline, CDR1 is SGHNT and CDR2 is YYREEE (reference sequence). The CDR3 sequence is 14 residues long. J gave up 2 bases and V 5 bases, and 4 bases lay outside the gene matches. CDR3 in amino acids: CASRERGGAYEQYF. The CDR3 nucleotides are TGTGCCAGCAGAGAGCGGGGGGGTGCCTACGAGCAGTACTTC. The variable domain in full, with the rest retrieved from reference TRBV5-4 and TRBJ2-7, is ETGVTQSPTHLIKTRGQQVTLRCSSQSGHNTVSWYQQALGQGPQFIFQYYREEENGRGNFPPRFSGLQFPNYSSELNVNALELDDSALYLCASRERGGAYEQYFGPGTRLTVT.

This clonotype was recorded at least ten times. V usage is TRBV12-3 or TRBV12-4 and J usage is TRBJ2-1; TRBD2 matches 9 bases. The CDR3 totals 14 residues. Trimming at V came to 8 bases and at J to 8 bases, leaving 10 bases not matched to a gene. CDR3 sequence: CASAMSGGPDEQFF. The DNA for the CDR3 is TGTGCCAGCGCCATGAGCGGGGGGCCGGATGAGCAGTTCTTC.

The chain recombines TRBV2 with TRBJ1-5; possible D gene TRBD1, 5 bases. The V end lost 6 bases, the J end lost 3 bases, and 9 bases lay between the germline ends. In germline, CDR1 is SNHLY, CDR2 FYNNEI. There are 13 residues in the CDR3. This CDR3 is CASRGEINQPQHF. As DNA, the CDR3 is TGTGCCAGCAGAGGGGAAATCAATCAGCCCCAGCATTTT.

This rearrangement joins TRBV28 to TRBJ2-6; D possibly matches TRBD1 or TRBD2 (5 bases each). Germline CDR1 reads MDHEN; CDR2 reads SYDVKM. The CDR3 loop spans 16 amino acids. Trimming took off 5 bases at V and 2 bases at J, with 13 bases between the two ends. The CDR3 protein is CASSPPWGTGANVLTF. As DNA, the CDR3 is TGTGCCAGCAGTCCTCCGTGGGGGACTGGGGCCAACGTCCTGACTTTC.

At least ten counts were recorded for this clonotype. This CDR3 reads CASSLGNSGGGSTDTQYF. In nucleotides, the CDR3 is TGTGCCAGCAGCTTAGGGAATAGCGGGGGGGGTAGCACAGATACGCAGTATTTT. The chain employs TRBV7-3 and TRBJ2-3; 11 bases are a match to TRBD2. Germline lookup yields CDR1 SGHTA and CDR2 FQGTGA. The V and J ends lost 2 bases and 0 bases, in that order; junction bases with no gene match: 7. The CDR3 has 18 residues.

In this sample, this clonotype turned up a few times. V is TRBV27 and J is TRBJ2-7; TRBD1 matches at 7 bases. V trimming: 6 bases; J trimming: 5 bases; junction bases outside the gene matches: 10. The length of the CDR3 is 14 residues. CDR1 and CDR2 from the germline V gene are MNHEY and SMNVEV (reference sequence). CDR3 loop: CASSRKTGTDEQYV. The CDR3 region has the DNA TGTGCCAGCAGCCGTAAGACCGGGACAGACGAGCAGTACGTC.

The chain employs TRBV12-3 or TRBV12-4 and TRBJ1-1, with D unclear. This CDR3 is 13 amino acids long. V lost 2 bases and J 1 base, leaving 5 bases between the germline ends. CDR3 residues: CASSLFRNTEAFF. The DNA of the CDR3 is TGTGCCAGCAGTTTATTCAGGAACACTGAAGCTTTCTTT.

This clonotype was seen at least ten times. This sequence joins TRBV30 and TRBJ2-7; D gene unclear. CDR1 is GTSNPN and CDR2 is SVGIG in the germline V gene (reference sequence). V lost 4 bases and J 2 bases, leaving 12 bases between the germline ends. The CDR3 is 13 residues long. CDR3 amino acids: CAWKSPGAYEQYF. The CDR3 coding sequence is TGTGCCTGGAAATCCCCCGGCGCCTACGAGCAGTACTTC.

In its sample, this clonotype was seen a few times. The chain uses TRBV18 and TRBJ1-1, with a tentative D call TRBD1 (6 bases). This CDR3 is built from 13 residues. V was shortened by 6 bases and J by 4 bases, with 12 bases between the two germline ends. Germline V lookup: CDR1 KGHSH, CDR2 LQKENI. In nucleotides, the CDR3 is TGTGCCAGCTCCCAGGGGAGAGGCACTGAAGCTTTCTTT. Residues: CASSQGRGTEAFF.

This clonotype was seen a few times. The V call is TRBV5-1, the J call TRBJ2-2, with TRBD2 as a possible D gene (6 bases). The CDR3 totals 14 residues. The V and J ends lost 0 bases and 8 bases respectively, with 11 bases between them. CDR1 is SGHRS, CDR2 YFSETQ, per germline. In nucleotides, the CDR3 is TGCGCCAGCAGCTTGGCCACGGGGGAAGGGGAGCTGTTTTTT. Residues: CASSLATGEGELFF. The variable domain in full, with the rest retrieved from reference TRBV5-1 and TRBJ2-2, is KAGVTQTPRYLIKTRGQQVTLSCSPISGHRSVSWYQQTPGQGLQFLFEYFSETQRNKGNFPGRFSGRQFSNSRSEMNVSTLELGDSALYLCASSLATGEGELFFGEGSRLTVL.

This clonotype was detected a few times. The chain combines TRBV7-9 with TRBJ2-2, with D possibly called TRBD1 or TRBD2 (5 bases each). Germline-derived CDR1 and CDR2 are SEHNR and FQNEAQ (reference sequence). Trimming took 3 bases from V and 4 from J, leaving 9 bases between them. This CDR3 is 14 amino acids long. CDR3 nucleotides: TGTGCCAGCAGCTTGAGAGGGGCCACCGGGGAGCTGTTTTTT. Translated, it gives CASSLRGATGELFF. The whole variable domain, remainder taken from reference TRBV7-9 and TRBJ2-2, is DTGVSQNPRHKITKRGQNVTFRCDPISEHNRLYWYRQTLGQGPEFLTYFQNEAQLEKSRLLSDRFSAERPKGSFSTLEIQRTEQGDSAMYLCASSLRGATGELFFGEGSRLTVL.

In this sample, this clonotype turned up many times. This chain links TRBV5-5 with TRBJ1-2; TRBD1 agrees at 7 bases. This CDR3 is 15 amino acids long. Trimming at V came to 0 bases and at J to 6 bases, leaving 8 bases not matched to a gene. From germline, CDR1 is SGHKS and CDR2 YYEKEE (reference sequence). The CDR3 bases are TGTGCCAGCAGCTTGGAGGAGGGGGCCCCCCATGGCTACACCTTC. Encoded protein: CASSLEEGAPHGYTF.